This T cell receptor (beta chain) was documented in a study of T cell repertoires in cytomegalovirus infection. With regard to this clonotype: Its antigen is unidentified.

Germline CDR1 and CDR2: MNHNY and SVGAGI (reference sequence). The J segment lost 7 bases and the V segment lost 4 bases, leaving 13 bases of the junction unmatched. The CDR3 loop spans 19 amino acids. Points from the study as a whole: Pooled public TCR beta family frequency picked out CMV carriers with the relevant HLA.

MiXCR was run by TCRdb on the reads, yielding one entry per CDR3 protein. Here the sample spans roughly 760,000 distinct CDR3 sequences, about 40% being singletons. The sequence derives from a human donor in good health (CMV status not recorded). Some clones in this sample may be carry-over from other donors' samples. J is TRBJ2-1 and V is TRBV6-6; TRBD2 matches 16 bases. Specimen: PBMCs. The chain's CDR3 is CASSSSGLAGGPRRNEQFF. CDR3 nucleotides: TGTGCCAGCAGTTCCTCGGGACTAGCGGGGGGGCCAAGGCGGAATGAGCAGTTCTTC.